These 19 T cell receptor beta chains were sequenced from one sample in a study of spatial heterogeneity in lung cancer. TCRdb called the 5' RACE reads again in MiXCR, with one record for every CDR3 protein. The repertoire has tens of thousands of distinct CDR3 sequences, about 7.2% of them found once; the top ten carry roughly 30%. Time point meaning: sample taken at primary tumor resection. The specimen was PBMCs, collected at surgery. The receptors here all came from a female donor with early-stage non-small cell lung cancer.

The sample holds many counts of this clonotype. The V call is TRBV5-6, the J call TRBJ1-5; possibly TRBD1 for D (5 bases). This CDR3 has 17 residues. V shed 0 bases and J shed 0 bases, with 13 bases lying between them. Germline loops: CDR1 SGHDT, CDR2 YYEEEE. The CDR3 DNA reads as TGTGCCAGCAGCTTGGCCAGGAGGGGAAATAGCAATCAGCCCCAGCATTTT. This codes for CASSLARRGNSNQPQHF. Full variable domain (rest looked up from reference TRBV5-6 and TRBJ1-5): DAGVTQSPTHLIKTRGQQVTLRCSPKSGHDTVSWYQQALGQGPQFIFQYYEEEERQRGNFPDRFSGHQFPNYSSELNVNALLLGDSALYLCASSLARRGNSNQPQHFGDGTRLSIL.

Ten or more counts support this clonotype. CDR3 DNA sequence: TGTGCCACCAAAGGGGGCGCGACCCCAGATACGCAGTATTTT. Its translation: CATKGGATPDTQYF. This chain uses TRBV24-1 with TRBJ2-3; TRBD1 agrees at 7 bases. Germline CDR1 KGHDR, CDR2 SFDVKD. The CDR3 length is 14 residues. J was trimmed by 4 bases and V by 8 bases; bases with no gene match: 8.

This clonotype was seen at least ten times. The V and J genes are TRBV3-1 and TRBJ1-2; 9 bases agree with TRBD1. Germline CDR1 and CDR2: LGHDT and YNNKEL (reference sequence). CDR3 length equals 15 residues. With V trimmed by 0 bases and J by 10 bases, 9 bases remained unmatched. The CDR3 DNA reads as TGTGCCAGCAGCCAAGATCTAGGGACAGGGCGACCCTACACCTTC. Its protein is CASSQDLGTGRPYTF.

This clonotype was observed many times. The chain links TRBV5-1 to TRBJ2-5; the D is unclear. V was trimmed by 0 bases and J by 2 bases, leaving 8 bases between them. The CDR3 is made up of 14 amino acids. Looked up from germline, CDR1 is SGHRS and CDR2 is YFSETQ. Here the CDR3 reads CASSLGPAQETQYF. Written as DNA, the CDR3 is TGCGCCAGCAGCTTGGGGCCAGCTCAAGAGACCCAGTACTTC.

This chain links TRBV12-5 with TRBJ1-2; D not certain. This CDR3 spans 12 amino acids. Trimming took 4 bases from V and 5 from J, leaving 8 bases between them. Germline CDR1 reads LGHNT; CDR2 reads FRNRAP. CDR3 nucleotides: TGTGCTAGTGGTTCGGACGGATATGGCTACACCTTC. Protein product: CASGSDGYGYTF.

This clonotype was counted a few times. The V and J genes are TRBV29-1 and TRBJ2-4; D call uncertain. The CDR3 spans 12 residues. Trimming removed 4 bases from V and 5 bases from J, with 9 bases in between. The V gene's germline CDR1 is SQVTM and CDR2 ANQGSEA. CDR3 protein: CSVGFEENIQYF. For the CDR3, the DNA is TGCAGCGTTGGGTTCGAAGAAAACATTCAGTACTTC.

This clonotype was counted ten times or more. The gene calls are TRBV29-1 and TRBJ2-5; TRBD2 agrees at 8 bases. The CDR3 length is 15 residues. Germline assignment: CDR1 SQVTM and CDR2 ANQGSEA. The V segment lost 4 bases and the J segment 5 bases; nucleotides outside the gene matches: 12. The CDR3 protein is CSVVPSGRRGETQYF. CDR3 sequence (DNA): TGCAGCGTTGTCCCGAGCGGGAGAAGGGGTGAGACCCAGTACTTC.

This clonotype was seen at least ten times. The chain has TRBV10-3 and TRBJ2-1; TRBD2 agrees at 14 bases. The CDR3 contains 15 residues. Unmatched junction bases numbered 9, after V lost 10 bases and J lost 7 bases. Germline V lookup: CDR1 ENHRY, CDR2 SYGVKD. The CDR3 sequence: CATSGTSGSSNEQFF. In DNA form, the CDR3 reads TGTGCCACCAGCGGGACTAGCGGGAGTAGTAATGAGCAGTTCTTC.

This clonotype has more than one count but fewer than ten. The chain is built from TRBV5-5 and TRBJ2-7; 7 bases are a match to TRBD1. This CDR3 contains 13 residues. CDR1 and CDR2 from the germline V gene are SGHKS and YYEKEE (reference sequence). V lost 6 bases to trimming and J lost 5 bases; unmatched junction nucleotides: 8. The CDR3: CASNRGGHDEQYF. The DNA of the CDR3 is TGTGCCAGCAACCGAGGGGGCCACGACGAGCAGTACTTC.

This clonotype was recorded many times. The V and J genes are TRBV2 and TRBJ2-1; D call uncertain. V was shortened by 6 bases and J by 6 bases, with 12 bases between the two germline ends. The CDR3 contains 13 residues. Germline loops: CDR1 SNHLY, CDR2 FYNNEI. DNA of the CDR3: TGTGCCAGCAGGCGAGCGTTCATCAATGAGCAGTTCTTC. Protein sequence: CASRRAFINEQFF.

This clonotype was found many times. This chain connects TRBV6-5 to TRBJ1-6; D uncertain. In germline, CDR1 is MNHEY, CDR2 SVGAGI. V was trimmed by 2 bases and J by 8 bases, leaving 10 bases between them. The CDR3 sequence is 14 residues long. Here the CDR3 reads CASSYVGADSPLHF. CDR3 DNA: TGTGCCAGCAGTTACGTGGGCGCCGATTCACCCCTCCACTTT.

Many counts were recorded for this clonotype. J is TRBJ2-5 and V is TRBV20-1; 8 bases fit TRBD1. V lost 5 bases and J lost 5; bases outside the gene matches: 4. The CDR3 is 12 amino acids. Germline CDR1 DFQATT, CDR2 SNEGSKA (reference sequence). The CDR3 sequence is CSAPGGSETQYF. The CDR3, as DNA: TGCAGTGCTCCAGGGGGCTCGGAGACCCAGTACTTC.

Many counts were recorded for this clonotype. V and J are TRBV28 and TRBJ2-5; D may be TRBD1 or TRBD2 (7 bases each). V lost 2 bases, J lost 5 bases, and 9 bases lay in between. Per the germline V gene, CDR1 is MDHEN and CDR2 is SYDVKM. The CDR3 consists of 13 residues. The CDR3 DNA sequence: TGTGCCAGCAGTTTACAGGGGGGGGAGACCCAGTACTTC. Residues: CASSLQGGETQYF.

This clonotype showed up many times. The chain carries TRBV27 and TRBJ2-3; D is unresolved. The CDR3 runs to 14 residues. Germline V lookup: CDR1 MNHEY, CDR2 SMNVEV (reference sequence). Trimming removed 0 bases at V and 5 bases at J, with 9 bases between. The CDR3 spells CASSLSGGRDTQYF. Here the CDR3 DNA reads TGTGCCAGCAGTTTATCAGGCGGACGAGATACGCAGTATTTT.

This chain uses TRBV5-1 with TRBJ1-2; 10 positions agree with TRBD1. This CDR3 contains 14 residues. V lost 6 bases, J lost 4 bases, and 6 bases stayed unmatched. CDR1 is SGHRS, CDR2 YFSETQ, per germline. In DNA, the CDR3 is TGCGCCAGCAACCCGGGACAGGGGAGCTATGGCTACACCTTC. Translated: CASNPGQGSYGYTF.

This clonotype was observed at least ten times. The chain's CDR3 is CSVVGSGYEQYF. In DNA, the CDR3 is TGCAGCGTTGTCGGGAGTGGGTACGAGCAGTACTTC. The chain couples TRBV29-1 to TRBJ2-7; TRBD2 might be the D (6 bases). Deletions cut 4 bases from V and 4 bases from J, with 11 bases between. This CDR3 spans 12 amino acids. Germline V gene data show CDR1 as SQVTM and CDR2 as ANQGSEA.

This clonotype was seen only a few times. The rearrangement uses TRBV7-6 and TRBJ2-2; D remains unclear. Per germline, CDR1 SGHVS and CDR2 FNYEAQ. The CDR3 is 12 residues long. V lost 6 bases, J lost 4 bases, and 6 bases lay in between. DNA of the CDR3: TGTGCCAGCAGTTCATCCACCGGGGAGCTGTTTTTT. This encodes CASSSSTGELFF.

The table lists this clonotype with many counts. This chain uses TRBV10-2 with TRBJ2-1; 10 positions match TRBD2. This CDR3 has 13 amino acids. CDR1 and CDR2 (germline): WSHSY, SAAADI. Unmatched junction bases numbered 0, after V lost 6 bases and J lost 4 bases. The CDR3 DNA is TGCGCCAGCAGGACTAGCGGGTACAATGAGCAGTTCTTC. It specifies CASRTSGYNEQFF.

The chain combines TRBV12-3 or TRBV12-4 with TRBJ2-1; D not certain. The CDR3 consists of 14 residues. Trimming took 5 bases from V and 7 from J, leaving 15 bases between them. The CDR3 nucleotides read TGTGCCAGCAGTAACTGGGCCGTGCGGAATGAGCAGTTCTTC. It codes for CASSNWAVRNEQFF.